This entry lists 5 T cell receptor beta chains sequenced from one sample in a study of naive and memory T cell subsets. The beta constant-region primer was an equimolar mix of two oligonucleotides covering TRBC1 and TRBC2. TCRdb analysed the UMI-ligation and nested PCR reads with MiXCR anew, one entry per CDR3 protein. Among 70,000 to 95,000 distinct CDR3 sequences, 7% were seen once, and the ten largest hold around 1.5%. The sample comprised central memory CD4+ T cells from blood. The receptors shown here come from a human donor in good health.

In this sample, this clonotype turned up a few times. The chain joins TRBV5-6 to TRBJ1-2; 7 bases map to TRBD1. Losses at the gene ends were 2 bases for V and 4 bases for J; bases not matched to a gene: 8. Germline loops: CDR1 SGHDT, CDR2 YYEEEE. This CDR3 is 15 amino acids long. The DNA for the CDR3 is TGTGCCAGCAGCTTCGACAGGGAAGGGACCTATGGCTACACCTTC. This codes for CASSFDREGTYGYTF.

This clonotype occurred a few times. J is TRBJ1-4 and V is TRBV2; D may be TRBD1 (5 bases). Germline V gene sequence: CDR1 SNHLY, CDR2 FYNNEI. The CDR3 has 13 amino acids. Between the trimmed V and J ends, which lost 1 base and 11 bases, there was a span of 11 bases. Here the CDR3 DNA reads TGTGCCAGCAGTGAAGTACAGGCCGGGAAACTGTTTTTT. It specifies CASSEVQAGKLFF. The full variable domain, rest sourced from reference TRBV2 and TRBJ1-4, is EPEVTQTPSHQVTQMGQEVILRCVPISNHLYFYWYRQILGQKVEFLVSFYNNEISEKSEIFDDQFSVERPDGSNFTLKIRSTKLEDSAMYFCASSEVQAGKLFFGSGTQLSVL.

This clonotype was detected ten times or more. V and J are TRBV21-1 and TRBJ1-2; the table's D call TRBD1 went unverified against the DNA. TRBV21-1 corresponds to a pseudogene. There are 20 residues in the CDR3. CDR3 protein: CASSTSPRRTRDPEMYGYTF. As DNA, the CDR3 is TGTGCCAGCAGCACCTCACCTCGCCGGACGCGGGACCCCGAGATGTATGGCTACACCTTC.

This clonotype was seen a handful of times. The rearrangement uses TRBV7-2 and TRBJ2-5; 8 nucleotides line up with TRBD2. The germline CDR1 and CDR2 sequences are SGHTA and FQGNSA. This CDR3 is 17 amino acids long. V shed 7 bases and J 8 bases; nucleotides not matched to a gene: 21. CDR3 bases: TGTGCCAGCACCCCGGAGCCGGGACTAGGCCCCCGTCACACCCAGTACTTC. Residues: CASTPEPGLGPRHTQYF.

This clonotype was counted many times. This chain uses TRBV20-1 with TRBJ2-3, with 7 bases aligning to TRBD2. The CDR3 is 12 amino acids. The trim removed 5 bases at V and 3 bases at J, leaving 2 bases unmatched. Germline CDR1 is DFQATT and CDR2 is SNEGSKA (reference sequence). The CDR3, as DNA: TGCAGTGCTCCAGCGGGAACAGATACGCAGTATTTT. Amino acids: CSAPAGTDTQYF.